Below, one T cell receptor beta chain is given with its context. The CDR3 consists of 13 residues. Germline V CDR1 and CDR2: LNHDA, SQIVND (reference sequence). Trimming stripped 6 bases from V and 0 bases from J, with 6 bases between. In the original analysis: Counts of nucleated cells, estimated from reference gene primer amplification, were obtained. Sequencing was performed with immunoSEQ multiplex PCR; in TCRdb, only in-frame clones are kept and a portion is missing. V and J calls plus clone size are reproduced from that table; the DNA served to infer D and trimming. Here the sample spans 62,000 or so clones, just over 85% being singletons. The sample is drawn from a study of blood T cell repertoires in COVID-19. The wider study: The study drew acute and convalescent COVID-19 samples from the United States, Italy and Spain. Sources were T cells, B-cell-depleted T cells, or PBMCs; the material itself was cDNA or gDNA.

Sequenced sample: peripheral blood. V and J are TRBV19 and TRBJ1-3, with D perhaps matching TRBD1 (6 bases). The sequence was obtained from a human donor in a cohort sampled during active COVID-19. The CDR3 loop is CASRGASGNTIYF. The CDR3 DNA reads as TGTGCCAGTAGGGGGGCCTCTGGAAACACCATATATTTT.